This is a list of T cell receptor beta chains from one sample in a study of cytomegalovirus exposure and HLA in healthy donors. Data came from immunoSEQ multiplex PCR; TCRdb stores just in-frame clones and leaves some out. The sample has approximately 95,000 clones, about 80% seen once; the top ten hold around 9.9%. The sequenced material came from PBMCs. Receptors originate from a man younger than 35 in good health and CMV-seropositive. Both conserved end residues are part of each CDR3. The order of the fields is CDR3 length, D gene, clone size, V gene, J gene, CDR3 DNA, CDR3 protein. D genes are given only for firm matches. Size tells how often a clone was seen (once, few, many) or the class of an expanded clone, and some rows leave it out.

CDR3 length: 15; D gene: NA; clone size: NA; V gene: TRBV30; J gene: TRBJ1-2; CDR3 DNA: TGTGCCTGGAGAGAACAGGGACCCTCCTATTATGGCTACACCTTC; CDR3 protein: CAWREQGPSYYGYTF
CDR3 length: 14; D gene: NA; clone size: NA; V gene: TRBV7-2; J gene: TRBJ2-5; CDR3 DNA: TGTGCCAGCAGCACGGTAGCGGACAAAGAGACCCAGTACTTC; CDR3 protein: CASSTVADKETQYF
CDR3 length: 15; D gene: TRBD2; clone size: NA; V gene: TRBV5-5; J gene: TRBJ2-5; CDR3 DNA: TGTGCCAGCAGTTCGGGACTAGCGGGAGCGGAGACCCAGTACTTC; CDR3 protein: CASSSGLAGAETQYF
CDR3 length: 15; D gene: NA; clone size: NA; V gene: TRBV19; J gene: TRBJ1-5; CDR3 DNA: TGTGCCAGTAGTATCGGACATAACTTGGATCAGCCCCAGCATTTT; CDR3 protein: CASSIGHNLDQPQHF
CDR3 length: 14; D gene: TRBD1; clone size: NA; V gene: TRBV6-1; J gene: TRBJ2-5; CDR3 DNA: TGTGCCAGCAGTGGACAGGGGGCACTGGGGACCCAGTACTTC; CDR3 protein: CASSGQGALGTQYF
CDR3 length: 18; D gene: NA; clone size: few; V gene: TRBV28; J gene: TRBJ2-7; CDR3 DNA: TGTGCCAGCAGGGGGAGGACTGGTCGGAAAACAGTCTCCTACGAGCAGTACTTC; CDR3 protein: CASRGRTGRKTVSYEQYF
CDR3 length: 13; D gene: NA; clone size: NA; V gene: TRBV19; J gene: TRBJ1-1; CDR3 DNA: TGTGCCAGTAGTGTTGGTTTTACGGCTGAAGCTTTCTTT; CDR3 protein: CASSVGFTAEAFF
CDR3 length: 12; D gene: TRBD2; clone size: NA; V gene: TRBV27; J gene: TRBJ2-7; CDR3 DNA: TGTGCCAGCAGTCCCTGGGGGGGCGAGCAGTACTTC; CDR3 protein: CASSPWGGEQYF
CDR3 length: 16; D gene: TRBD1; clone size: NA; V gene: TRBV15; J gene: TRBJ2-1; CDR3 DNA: TGTGCCACCAGCAGAGATCGGGGACAGGGAAGAAGTGAGCAGTTCTTC; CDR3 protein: CATSRDRGQGRSEQFF
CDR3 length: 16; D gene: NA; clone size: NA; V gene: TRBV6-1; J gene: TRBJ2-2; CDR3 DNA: TGTGCCAGCAGTGAACAGCCGGACAGAAACACCGGGGAGCTGTTTTTT; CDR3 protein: CASSEQPDRNTGELFF
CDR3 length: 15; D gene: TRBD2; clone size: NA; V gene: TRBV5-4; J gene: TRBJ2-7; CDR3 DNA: TGTGCCAGCAGCCGTGGGACTAGCGGGGGCTACGAGCAGTACTTC; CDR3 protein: CASSRGTSGGYEQYF
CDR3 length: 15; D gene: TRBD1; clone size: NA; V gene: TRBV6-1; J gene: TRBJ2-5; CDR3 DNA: TGTGCCAGCAGTAAAAACACAGGGGGCCAAGAGACCCAGTACTTC; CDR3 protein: CASSKNTGGQETQYF
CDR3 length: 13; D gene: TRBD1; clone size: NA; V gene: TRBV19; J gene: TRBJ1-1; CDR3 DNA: TGTGCCAGTAGTTCCACAGGGGGTGGAGAAGCTTTCTTT; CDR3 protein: CASSSTGGGEAFF
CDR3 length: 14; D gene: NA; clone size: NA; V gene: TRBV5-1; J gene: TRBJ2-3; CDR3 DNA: TGCGCCAGCAGCTTGGAACAGGCCCCTGATACGCAGTATTTT; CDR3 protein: CASSLEQAPDTQYF
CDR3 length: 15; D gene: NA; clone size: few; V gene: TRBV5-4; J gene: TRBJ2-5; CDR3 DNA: TGTGCCAGCAGCCCCGTACGGTCCAACTCGGAGACCCAGTACTTC; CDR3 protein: CASSPVRSNSETQYF
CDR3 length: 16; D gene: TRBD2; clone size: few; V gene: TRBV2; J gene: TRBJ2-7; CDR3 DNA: TGTGCCAGCACGGGACTAGAGGGGACCAGCTCCTACGAGCAGTACTTC; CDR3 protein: CASTGLEGTSSYEQYF
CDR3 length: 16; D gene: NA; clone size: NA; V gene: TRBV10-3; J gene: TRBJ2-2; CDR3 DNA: TGTGCCATCAGTGAGTGGACAGAAATTAACACCGGGGAGCTGTTTTTT; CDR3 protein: CAISEWTEINTGELFF
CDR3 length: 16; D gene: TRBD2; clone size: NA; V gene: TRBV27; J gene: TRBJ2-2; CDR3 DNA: TGTGCCAGCAGTTTATACCCGGGGGGGCTGGCCGGGGAGCTGTTTTTT; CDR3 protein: CASSLYPGGLAGELFF
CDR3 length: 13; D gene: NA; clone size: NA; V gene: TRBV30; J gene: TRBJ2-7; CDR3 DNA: TGTGCCTGGAGGAAACCGGGGTTCTACGAGCAGTACTTC; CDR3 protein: CAWRKPGFYEQYF
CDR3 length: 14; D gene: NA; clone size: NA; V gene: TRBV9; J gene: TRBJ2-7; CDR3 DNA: TGTGCCAGCAGCGTAGGGAGCGAGGGCTACGAGCAGTACTTC; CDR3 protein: CASSVGSEGYEQYF
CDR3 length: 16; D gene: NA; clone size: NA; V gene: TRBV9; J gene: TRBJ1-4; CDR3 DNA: TGTGCCAGCAGCGTAGGGGGGCGTACAACTAATGAAAAACTGTTTTTT; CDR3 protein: CASSVGGRTTNEKLFF
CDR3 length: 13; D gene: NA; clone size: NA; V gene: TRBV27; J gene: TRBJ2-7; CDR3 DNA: TGTGCCAGCAGTCGCAGGGCAGGGAGGGAGCAGTACTTC; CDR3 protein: CASSRRAGREQYF
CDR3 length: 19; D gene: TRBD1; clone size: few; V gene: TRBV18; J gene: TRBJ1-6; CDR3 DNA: TGTGCCAGCTCACCAGCCGGGACAGGGATAAGCTCCTATAATTCACCCCTCCACTTT; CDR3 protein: CASSPAGTGISSYNSPLHF
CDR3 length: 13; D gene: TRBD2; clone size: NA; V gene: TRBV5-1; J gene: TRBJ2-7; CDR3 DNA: TGCGCCAGCAGCGCGGGAGGTACGGACGAGCAGTACTTC; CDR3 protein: CASSAGGTDEQYF
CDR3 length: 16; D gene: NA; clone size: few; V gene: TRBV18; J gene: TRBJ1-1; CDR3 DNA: TGTGCCAGCTACACCGGTCAGCAGGACATGAACACTGAAGCTTTCTTT; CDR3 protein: CASYTGQQDMNTEAFF
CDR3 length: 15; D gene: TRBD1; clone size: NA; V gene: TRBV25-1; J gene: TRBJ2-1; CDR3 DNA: TGTGCCAGCAGTGACCCCGGGACAGGCTACAATGAGCAGTTCTTC; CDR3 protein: CASSDPGTGYNEQFF
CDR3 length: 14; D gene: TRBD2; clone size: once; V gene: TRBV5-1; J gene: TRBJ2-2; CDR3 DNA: TGCGCCAGCAGCTTTAGGACTAGCGCCGGGGAGCTGTTTTTT; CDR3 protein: CASSFRTSAGELFF
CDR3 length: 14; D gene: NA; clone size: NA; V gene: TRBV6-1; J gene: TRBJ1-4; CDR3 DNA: TGTGCCAGCAGCCAATCTCCGAACGAGGAAAAACTGTTTTTT; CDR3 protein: CASSQSPNEEKLFF
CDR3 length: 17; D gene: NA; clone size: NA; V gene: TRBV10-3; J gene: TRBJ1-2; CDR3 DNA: TGTGCCATCAGTGTAGGGACAAGCCTATTACCTAACTATGGCTACACCTTC; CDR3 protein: CAISVGTSLLPNYGYTF
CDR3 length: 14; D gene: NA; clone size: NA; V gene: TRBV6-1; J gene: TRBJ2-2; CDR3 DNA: TGTGCCAGCAGGGGCCAGGGAAACACCGGGGAGCTGTTTTTT; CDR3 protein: CASRGQGNTGELFF
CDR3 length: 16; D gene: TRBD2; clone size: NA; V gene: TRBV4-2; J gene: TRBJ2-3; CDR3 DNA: TGTGCCAGCAGCCAAGGGGGGACTAGCGGTACAGATACGCAGTATTTT; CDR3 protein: CASSQGGTSGTDTQYF
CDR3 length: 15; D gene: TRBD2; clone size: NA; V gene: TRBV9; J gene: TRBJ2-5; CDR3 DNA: TGTGCCAGCAGCCCGGGACTAGCGGGGTCAGAGACCCAGTACTTC; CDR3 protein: CASSPGLAGSETQYF
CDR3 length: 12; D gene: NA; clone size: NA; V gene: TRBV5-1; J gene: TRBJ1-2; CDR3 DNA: TGCGCCGCCCCAGGGCGGCGAGATGGCTACACCTTC; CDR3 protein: CAAPGRRDGYTF
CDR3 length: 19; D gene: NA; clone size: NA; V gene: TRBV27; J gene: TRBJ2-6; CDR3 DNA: TGTGCCAGCAGTTTATACTCGACAGGAGTACACTCTGGGGCCAACGTCCTGACTTTC; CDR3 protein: CASSLYSTGVHSGANVLTF
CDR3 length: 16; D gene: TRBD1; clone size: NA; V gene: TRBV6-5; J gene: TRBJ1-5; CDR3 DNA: TGTGCCAGCAGTTACTTGAGGGACAGCACTAATCAGCCCCAGCATTTT; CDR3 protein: CASSYLRDSTNQPQHF
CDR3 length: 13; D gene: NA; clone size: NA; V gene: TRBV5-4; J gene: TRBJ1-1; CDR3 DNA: TGTGCCAGCAGCTTGGCAGTGAACACTGAAGCTTTCTTT; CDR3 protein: CASSLAVNTEAFF
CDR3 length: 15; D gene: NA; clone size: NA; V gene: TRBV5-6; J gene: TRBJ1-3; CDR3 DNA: TGTGCCAGCAGCTTAGGGGGAAACTCTGGAAACACCATATATTTT; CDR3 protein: CASSLGGNSGNTIYF
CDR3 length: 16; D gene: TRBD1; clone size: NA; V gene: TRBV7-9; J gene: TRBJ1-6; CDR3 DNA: TGTGCCAGCAGCGTAAACCTGGGACAGGGGGATCTGCCCCTCCACTTT; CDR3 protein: CASSVNLGQGDLPLHF
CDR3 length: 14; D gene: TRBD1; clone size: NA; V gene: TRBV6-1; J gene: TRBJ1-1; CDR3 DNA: TGTGCCAGCAGGGTTCCAGGGGGATTGACTGAAGCTTTCTTT; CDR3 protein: CASRVPGGLTEAFF
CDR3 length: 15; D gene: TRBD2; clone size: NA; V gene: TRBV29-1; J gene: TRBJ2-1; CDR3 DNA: TGCAGCGTAAGGACTAGCGGGGGGCAATACAATGAGCAGTTCTTC; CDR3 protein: CSVRTSGGQYNEQFF
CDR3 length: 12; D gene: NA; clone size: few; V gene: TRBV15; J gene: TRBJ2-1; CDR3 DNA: TGTGCCACCAGCAGACTCGTCTCTGAGCAGTTCTTC; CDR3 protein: CATSRLVSEQFF
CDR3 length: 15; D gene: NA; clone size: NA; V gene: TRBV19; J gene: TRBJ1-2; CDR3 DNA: TGTGCCAGTACCCAAGGGAGGGCCGCGGTCTATGGCTACACCTTC; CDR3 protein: CASTQGRAAVYGYTF
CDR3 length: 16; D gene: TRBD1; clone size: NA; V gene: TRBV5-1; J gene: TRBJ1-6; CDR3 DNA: TGCGCCAGCAGCAGAGGACAGGGGGCTGAAAATTCACCCCTCCACTTT; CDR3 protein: CASSRGQGAENSPLHF
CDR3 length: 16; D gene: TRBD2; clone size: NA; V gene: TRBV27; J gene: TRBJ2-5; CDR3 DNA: TGTGCCAGCAGTTTATGGGGCGGGGGGGCTTTGGAGACCCAGTACTTC; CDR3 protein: CASSLWGGGALETQYF
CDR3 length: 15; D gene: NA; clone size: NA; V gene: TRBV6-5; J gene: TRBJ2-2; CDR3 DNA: TGTGCCAGCCGGAAACCTGGCGGGAACACCGGGGAGCTGTTTTTT; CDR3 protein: CASRKPGGNTGELFF
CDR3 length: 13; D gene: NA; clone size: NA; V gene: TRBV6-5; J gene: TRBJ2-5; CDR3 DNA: TGTGCCAGCAGTTACCCAGGGCGCGAGACCCAGTACTTC; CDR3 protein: CASSYPGRETQYF
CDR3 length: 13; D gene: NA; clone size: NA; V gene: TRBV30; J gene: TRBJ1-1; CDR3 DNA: TGTGCCTGGAACCAGGGAAAGAACACTGAAGCTTTCTTT; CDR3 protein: CAWNQGKNTEAFF
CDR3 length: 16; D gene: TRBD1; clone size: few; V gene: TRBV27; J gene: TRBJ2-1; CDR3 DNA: TGTGCCAGCAACCAACCGGGACAGAATTTAGGCAATGAGCAGTTCTTC; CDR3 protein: CASNQPGQNLGNEQFF
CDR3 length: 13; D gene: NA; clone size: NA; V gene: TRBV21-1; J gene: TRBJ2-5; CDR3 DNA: TGTGCCAGCAGCAATCCCCCCGAAGAGACCCAGTACTTC; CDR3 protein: CASSNPPEETQYF
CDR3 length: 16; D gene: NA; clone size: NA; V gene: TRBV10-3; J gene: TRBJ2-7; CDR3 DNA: TGTGCCATCGGAAAGGGGCCGGGACAGCTACGGGAGGAGCAGTACTTC; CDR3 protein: CAIGKGPGQLREEQYF
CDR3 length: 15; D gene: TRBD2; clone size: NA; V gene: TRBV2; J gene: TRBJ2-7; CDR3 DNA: TGTGCCAGCGGATTCCCCATAGCGGGGGCCTACGAGCAGTACTTC; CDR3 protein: CASGFPIAGAYEQYF
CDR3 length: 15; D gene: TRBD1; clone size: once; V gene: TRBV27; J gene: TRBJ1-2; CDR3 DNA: TGTGCCAGCAGTTTGACAGGGGGTGGAGGCTATGGCTACACCTTC; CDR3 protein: CASSLTGGGGYGYTF
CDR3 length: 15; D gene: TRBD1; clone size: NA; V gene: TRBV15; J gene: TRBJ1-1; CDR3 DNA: TGTGCCACCAGCAGAGGGATACAGGGGGTAGGGGGAGCTTTCTTT; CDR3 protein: CATSRGIQGVGGAFF
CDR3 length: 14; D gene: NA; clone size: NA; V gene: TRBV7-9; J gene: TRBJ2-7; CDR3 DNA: TGTGCCAGCAGCTCGGGACTCCAGACCTACGAGCAGTACTTC; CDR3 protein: CASSSGLQTYEQYF
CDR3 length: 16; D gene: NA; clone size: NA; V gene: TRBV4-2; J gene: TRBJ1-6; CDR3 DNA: TGTGCCAGCAGCCAGGGGGGGGCGCCAACTAATTCACCCCTCCACTTT; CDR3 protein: CASSQGGAPTNSPLHF
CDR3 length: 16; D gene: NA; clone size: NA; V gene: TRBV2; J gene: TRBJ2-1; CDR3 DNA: TGTGCCAGCAGTGAAGGGATGGACTTGGGCTACAATGAGCAGTTCTTC; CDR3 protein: CASSEGMDLGYNEQFF
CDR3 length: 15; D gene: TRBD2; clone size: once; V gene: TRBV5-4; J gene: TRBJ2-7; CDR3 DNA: TGTGCCAGCAGCCCGGGACTAGCGGGGGGGCTCGAGCAGTACTTC; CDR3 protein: CASSPGLAGGLEQYF
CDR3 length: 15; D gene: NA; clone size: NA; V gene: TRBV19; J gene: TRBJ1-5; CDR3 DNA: TGTGCCAGTAGCCCAGGGAATAAGTTCAATCAGCCCCAGCATTTT; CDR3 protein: CASSPGNKFNQPQHF